One TCR beta chain is described in this entry. Its target is not known. TCRdb used MiXCR to reprocess the RT-PCR reads, holding one entry per CDR3 protein. The profile shows about 800,000 distinct CDR3 sequences, about 20% of them singletons. J gave up 4 bases and V 0 bases, and 8 bases lay outside the gene matches. The length of the CDR3 is 16 residues. Germline V lookup: CDR1 DFQATT, CDR2 SNEGSKA (reference sequence). This record comes from a study of response to subunit inactivated influenza vaccine. Study-wide results and caveats: It was suggested by the authors that few new T cells are recruited by each seasonal influenza vaccination.

This receptor was taken from a man aged 50 to 59 who received an inactivated influenza vaccine. The chain combines TRBV20-1 with TRBJ2-5; 10 bases are shared with TRBD2. Sequences were derived from PBMCs from blood, sampled around 5 days after vaccination. Here the CDR3 reads CSARDLLAGISETQYF. The DNA of the CDR3 is TGCAGTGCTAGAGATCTACTAGCGGGAATCTCAGAGACCCAGTACTTC.